This is a list of T cell receptor beta chains from one sample in a study of blood T cell repertoires in COVID-19. Profiling relied on immunoSEQ multiplex PCR, and the TCRdb table lists in-frame clones only, not all of them. The sample includes over 90,000 clones, 80% to 90% seen only once; the top ten take about 1.8%. The sequenced sample consisted of peripheral blood. The receptors stem from a man at least 80 years old with acute or convalescent COVID-19. Each CDR3 is given with its conserved first and last residue. A D gene is named only where the DNA matches it firmly. Clone size is shown for a subset of rows, as once, few, many or a class of expanded clone.

size: NA; J: TRBJ1-4; D: NA; V: TRBV27; DNA: TGTGCCAGCCTCGAAAGGGGTCGGGAAAAACTGTTTTTT; CDR3: CASLERGREKLFF
size: NA; J: TRBJ2-1; D: TRBD1; V: TRBV5-5; DNA: TGTGCCAGCAGCGACCCGGGACAGGGGGCTGTTGAGCAGTTCTTC; CDR3: CASSDPGQGAVEQFF
size: few; J: TRBJ2-2; D: TRBD1; V: TRBV6-5; DNA: TGTGCCAGCAGGGGGACAGGGCGGTACACCGGGGAGCTGTTTTTT; CDR3: CASRGTGRYTGELFF
size: NA; J: TRBJ1-1; D: NA; V: TRBV9; DNA: TGTGCCAGCAGCCAACTCACGGGCGGGACTGAAGCTTTCTTT; CDR3: CASSQLTGGTEAFF
size: NA; J: TRBJ2-1; D: NA; V: TRBV7-9; DNA: TGTGCCAGCAGCTTGGTCAGCTCCTACAATGAGCAGTTCTTC; CDR3: CASSLVSSYNEQFF
size: NA; J: TRBJ2-5; D: NA; V: TRBV6-2/TRBV6-3; DNA: TGTGCCAGCAGTTCCGTTTCAGAGACCCAGTACTTC; CDR3: CASSSVSETQYF
size: NA; J: TRBJ1-1; D: NA; V: TRBV5-6; DNA: TGTGCCAGCAGCTTGGCCAGGGGCCGAAGCACTGAAGCTTTCTTT; CDR3: CASSLARGRSTEAFF
size: NA; J: TRBJ2-1; D: NA; V: TRBV24-1; DNA: TGTGCCACCAGTCCAACCTTATTTACGGGGTACAATGAGCAGTTCTTC; CDR3: CATSPTLFTGYNEQFF
size: NA; J: TRBJ2-2; D: NA; V: TRBV27; DNA: TGTGCCAGCAGTTCAGGCCGGCGACTGTTTTTT; CDR3: CASSSGRRLFF
size: NA; J: TRBJ2-7; D: TRBD2; V: TRBV19; DNA: TGTGCCAGTAGTTATAGGACTAGCGGGAGGACCAGCTCCTACGAGCAGTACTTC; CDR3: CASSYRTSGRTSSYEQYF
size: NA; J: TRBJ1-4; D: TRBD1; V: TRBV2; DNA: TGTGCCAGCAGCCTGACAGGGATAAATGAAAAACTGTTTTTT; CDR3: CASSLTGINEKLFF
size: NA; J: TRBJ2-3; D: TRBD2; V: TRBV19; DNA: TGTGCCAGTAGTGCTAGCGGGAGCGCAGATACGCAGTATTTT; CDR3: CASSASGSADTQYF
size: once; J: TRBJ1-4; D: TRBD1; V: TRBV19; DNA: TGTGCCAGTAGTCCCCTCGGAACAGGGGTTAGGGAAAAACTGTTTTTT; CDR3: CASSPLGTGVREKLFF
size: NA; J: TRBJ2-1; D: NA; V: TRBV24-1; DNA: TGTGCCACCAGTGATCCCCGCGGGGCAGGGTCGGCTGAGCAGTTCTTC; CDR3: CATSDPRGAGSAEQFF
size: NA; J: TRBJ2-3; D: NA; V: TRBV7-2; DNA: TGTGCCAGCAGCTTAGCCGGCCGTACAGGCACAGATACGCAGTATTTT; CDR3: CASSLAGRTGTDTQYF
size: NA; J: TRBJ1-3; D: TRBD1; V: TRBV4-2; DNA: TGTGCCAGCAGCCAAGACCTAAGACAGGGCAGTGGAAACACCATATATTTT; CDR3: CASSQDLRQGSGNTIYF
size: NA; J: TRBJ1-1; D: NA; V: TRBV11-2; DNA: TGTGCCAGCAGCTTAGTTATGGGCAGGTTGGTGAACACTGAAGCTTTCTTT; CDR3: CASSLVMGRLVNTEAFF
size: NA; J: TRBJ2-3; D: NA; V: TRBV24-1; DNA: TGTGCCACCAGTGATTCGGGCAAAATTCGACAGGATACGCAGTATTTT; CDR3: CATSDSGKIRQDTQYF
size: NA; J: TRBJ2-5; D: NA; V: TRBV3-1/TRBV3-2; DNA: TGTGCCAGCAGCCAAGGAGCGGTCTCCTCGGGGGAGACCCAGTACTTC; CDR3: CASSQGAVSSGETQYF
size: once; J: TRBJ2-3; D: NA; V: TRBV7-9; DNA: TGTGCCAGCAGCTTAGCCCCAGGGTTGGGCACAGATACGCAGTATTTT; CDR3: CASSLAPGLGTDTQYF
size: NA; J: TRBJ2-6; D: TRBD2; V: TRBV18; DNA: TGTGCCAGCTCACGGCGGACTAGCGGGGCCCGCTCTGGGGCCAACGTCCTGACTTTC; CDR3: CASSRRTSGARSGANVLTF
size: NA; J: TRBJ2-3; D: NA; V: TRBV10-3; DNA: TGTGCCATCAGTGGGGATAGCGTCACAGATACGCAGTATTTT; CDR3: CAISGDSVTDTQYF
size: once; J: TRBJ1-1; D: NA; V: TRBV5-1; DNA: TGCGCCAGCAGCTTGGAAGGGGGGAACACTGAAGCTTTCTTT; CDR3: CASSLEGGNTEAFF
size: NA; J: TRBJ1-1; D: TRBD1; V: TRBV18; DNA: TGTGCCAGCTCTATCGACAGGGCCTGGGAAGCTTTCTTT; CDR3: CASSIDRAWEAFF
size: NA; J: TRBJ2-1; D: NA; V: TRBV27; DNA: TGTGCCAGCAGTCCCCCCTTACGGCAGGAAAACAATGAGCAGTTCTTC; CDR3: CASSPPLRQENNEQFF
size: NA; J: TRBJ2-3; D: TRBD2; V: TRBV5-4; DNA: TGTGCCAGCAGCTCCCCTAGCGGGAGCACAGATACGCAGTATTTT; CDR3: CASSSPSGSTDTQYF
size: NA; J: TRBJ2-1; D: NA; V: TRBV27; DNA: TGTGCCAGCAGTTCTAGATCCGAGCAGTTCTTC; CDR3: CASSSRSEQFF
size: NA; J: TRBJ2-4; D: TRBD1; V: TRBV5-1; DNA: TGCGCCAGCAGCTCTGGACAGGGTGGCGAAAACATTCAGTACTTC; CDR3: CASSSGQGGENIQYF
size: NA; J: TRBJ2-1; D: NA; V: TRBV18; DNA: TGTGCCAGCTCACACCAATCCGTAGCGGCCCCCTACAATGAGCAGTTCTTC; CDR3: CASSHQSVAAPYNEQFF
size: few; J: TRBJ2-7; D: TRBD2; V: TRBV27; DNA: TGTGCCAGCAAGGGACTAGCGGGATCTTACGAGCAGTACTTC; CDR3: CASKGLAGSYEQYF
size: NA; J: TRBJ2-7; D: TRBD2; V: TRBV3-1/TRBV3-2; DNA: TGTGCCAGCAGCCAAGGACTAGCGGGGTCCTACGAGCAGTACTTC; CDR3: CASSQGLAGSYEQYF
size: NA; J: TRBJ1-3; D: NA; V: TRBV4-2; DNA: TGTGCCAGCAGCCAGCGGGCGGGACCGAGCTCTGGAAACACCATATATTTT; CDR3: CASSQRAGPSSGNTIYF
size: NA; J: TRBJ1-4; D: TRBD1; V: TRBV5-1; DNA: TGCGCCAGCAGCTGGGGACAGCCTGCAACTAATGAAAAACTGTTTTTT; CDR3: CASSWGQPATNEKLFF
size: NA; J: TRBJ2-3; D: NA; V: TRBV10-3; DNA: TGTGCCATCACTGGGCCGAACACAGATACGCAGTATTTT; CDR3: CAITGPNTDTQYF
size: NA; J: TRBJ2-1; D: TRBD2; V: TRBV2; DNA: TGTGCCACCCGGAACGCGGGAGGAACCGGCAATGAGCAGTTCTTC; CDR3: CATRNAGGTGNEQFF
size: NA; J: TRBJ2-3; D: NA; V: TRBV4-3; DNA: TGCGCCAGCAGCCAAGACTTCGTCTCCTACGGCACAGATACGCAGTATTTT; CDR3: CASSQDFVSYGTDTQYF
size: NA; J: TRBJ2-1; D: TRBD2; V: TRBV6-2/TRBV6-3; DNA: TGTGCCAGCAGTTACTGGGCTAGCGGGAGAAATGAGCAGTTCTTC; CDR3: CASSYWASGRNEQFF
size: NA; J: TRBJ1-6; D: NA; V: TRBV6-1; DNA: TGTGCCAGCAGTGAATTTGGGGCGGGGGGCTATAATTCACCCCTCCACTTT; CDR3: CASSEFGAGGYNSPLHF
size: NA; J: TRBJ1-1; D: TRBD1; V: TRBV6-2/TRBV6-3; DNA: TGTGCCAGCAGTCGGGACAGGGGGCTGGTCACTGAAGCTTTCTTT; CDR3: CASSRDRGLVTEAFF
size: NA; J: TRBJ2-1; D: TRBD2; V: TRBV6-5; DNA: TGTGCCAGCAGCAAGCGGGAGGGCCCGAATGAGCAGTTCTTC; CDR3: CASSKREGPNEQFF
size: NA; J: TRBJ1-5; D: NA; V: TRBV28; DNA: TGTGCCAGCACAATGGAGAGCACCCAGCATTTT; CDR3: CASTMESTQHF
size: NA; J: TRBJ2-7; D: TRBD1; V: TRBV11-2; DNA: TGTGCCAGCAGCCGCACACAGGGGTTAGAGCAGTACTTC; CDR3: CASSRTQGLEQYF
size: NA; J: TRBJ1-5; D: TRBD1; V: TRBV7-6; DNA: TGTGCCAGCAGCTTAGGACAGGGAAGCCAGCCCCAGCATTTT; CDR3: CASSLGQGSQPQHF
size: NA; J: TRBJ2-3; D: TRBD2; V: TRBV5-1; DNA: TGCGCCAGCAGCTGGGGACTAGCGGAGGATACGCAGTATTTT; CDR3: CASSWGLAEDTQYF
size: NA; J: TRBJ1-5; D: NA; V: TRBV18; DNA: TGTGCCAGCTCACCACAGGGGAGCAATCAGCCCCAGCATTTT; CDR3: CASSPQGSNQPQHF
size: NA; J: TRBJ2-1; D: TRBD2; V: TRBV19; DNA: TGTGCCAGTAAGACGACTAGCCTTAAAAGCTCCTACAATGAGCAGTTCTTC; CDR3: CASKTTSLKSSYNEQFF
size: once; J: TRBJ2-7; D: TRBD2; V: TRBV7-2; DNA: TGTGCCAGCAGCTTAATCCGTTTGGGAGGGTACGAGCAGTACTTC; CDR3: CASSLIRLGGYEQYF
size: NA; J: TRBJ2-7; D: NA; V: TRBV19; DNA: TGTGCCAGTAGTAATTGGCAGGACGAGCAGTACTTC; CDR3: CASSNWQDEQYF
size: NA; J: TRBJ2-7; D: TRBD1; V: TRBV3-1/TRBV3-2; DNA: TGTGCCAGCAGCCAAGCAAGTCGTGTTGGGTCGGGACAGGGCCCCTACGAGCAGTACTTC; CDR3: CASSQASRVGSGQGPYEQYF
size: NA; J: TRBJ2-7; D: NA; V: TRBV19; DNA: TGTGCCAGTAGTATAGGTGAGATGGCCTACGAGCAGTACTTC; CDR3: CASSIGEMAYEQYF